What follows are 31 T cell receptor beta chains derived from one specimen sequenced in a study of beta chain features in type 1 diabetes. The entirety of the isolated RNA underwent reverse transcription, so expressed TCRB transcripts were sequenced. Method: immunoSEQ multiplex PCR; TCRdb's copy keeps in-frame clones and lacks some. In the table there are a few hundred thousand clones, approximately 16% of which are singletons. The antigens these receptors bind are not known. Whole-study results and caveats: When Type 1 diabetes patients were examined, their TCRB CDR3s proved moderately but significantly shorter in all four CD4+ subsets.

The sample taken for sequencing was naive CD4+ T cells from blood. Every receptor here comes from a man aged 18 to 35 with type 1 diabetes.

The table lists this clone with a few counts. The chain joins TRBV19 to TRBJ2-7, with TRBD1 as a possible D gene (6 bases). CDR1 is LNHDA, CDR2 SQIVND, per germline (reference sequence). CDR3 length: 15 residues. V was trimmed by 5 bases and J by 0 bases, leaving 14 bases between them. Written as DNA, the CDR3 is TGTGCCAGTAGTCCCCCGGGACACTCCTCCTACGAGCAGTACTTC. Translation: CASSPPGHSSYEQYF. The full variable domain, in which reference TRBV19 and TRBJ2-7 provide the parts outside the CDR3, is DGGITQSPKYLFRKEGQNVTLSCEQNLNHDAMYWYRQDPGQGLRLIYYSQIVNDFQKGDIAEGYSVSREKKESFPLTVTSAQKNPTAFYLCASSPPGHSSYEQYFGPGTRLTVT.

This clone has more than one count but fewer than ten. The V gene is TRBV15, the J gene TRBJ1-2; D possibly corresponds to TRBD1 (5 bases). Germline CDR1 LNHNV, CDR2 YYDKDF (reference sequence). Trimming left V 0 bases short and J 8 bases short, with 16 bases between. The CDR3 is 15 amino acids. In DNA form, the CDR3 reads TGTGCCACCAGCAGAGAGGCGCAGGGCGGCGGCGGCTACACCTTC. Translated: CATSREAQGGGGYTF. Complete variable domain (other parts from reference TRBV15 and TRBJ1-2): DAMVIQNPRYQVTQFGKPVTLSCSQTLNHNVMYWYQQKSSQAPKLLFHYYDKDFNNEADTPDNFQSRRPNTSFCFLDIRSPGLGDTAMYLCATSREAQGGGGYTFGSGTRLTVV.

The V and J genes are TRBV2 and TRBJ2-7, with TRBD2 identical over 7 bases. Per the germline V gene, CDR1 is SNHLY and CDR2 is FYNNEI. J lost 2 bases, V lost 8 bases, and 9 bases had no gene match. The CDR3 has 14 amino acids. CDR3 loop: CASRRDYGPYEQYF. DNA for the CDR3: TGTGCCAGCCGAAGGGACTACGGACCCTACGAGCAGTACTTC.

The J gene is TRBJ2-7, the V gene TRBV7-2; possible D gene TRBD2, 5 bases. Germline V gene lookup returns CDR1 SGHTA and CDR2 FQGNSA. V dropped 5 bases and J dropped 4 bases, with 12 bases sitting between them. This CDR3 has 13 residues. DNA for the CDR3: TGTGCCAGCAGCACGGACTGGGTTTACGAGCAGTACTTC. This translates into CASSTDWVYEQYF.

The chain links TRBV29-1 to TRBJ1-2; the D is unclear. V lost 4 bases and J lost 2, with 11 bases in between. Per germline, CDR1 SQVTM and CDR2 ANQGSEA. The CDR3 covers 13 residues. CDR3: CSVGGRENYGYTF. In DNA form, the CDR3 reads TGCAGCGTTGGAGGACGGGAAAACTATGGCTACACCTTC.

This chain uses TRBV5-4 with TRBJ2-5, with D perhaps TRBD2 (6 bases). Germline assignment: CDR1 SGHNT and CDR2 YYREEE (reference sequence). V lost 6 bases and J 2 bases, leaving 14 bases between the germline ends. The CDR3 is 14 amino acids. CDR3 DNA: TGTGCCAGCACCGCGACCGGGAGACAAGAGACCCAGTACTTC. This encodes CASTATGRQETQYF. Using reference TRBV5-4 and TRBJ2-5 for the parts outside the CDR3, the full variable domain is ETGVTQSPTHLIKTRGQQVTLRCSSQSGHNTVSWYQQALGQGPQFIFQYYREEENGRGNFPPRFSGLQFPNYSSELNVNALELDDSALYLCASTATGRQETQYFGPGTRLLVL.

This clone was picked up a small number of times. The rearrangement links TRBV15 to TRBJ2-1; a weak D match, TRBD2 (5 bases). Germline CDR1 and CDR2: LNHNV and YYDKDF (reference sequence). CDR3 length equals 17 residues. The ends were cut back, 0 bases at V and 4 bases at J, with 16 bases in the middle. The CDR3 bases are TGTGCCACCAGCAGAGATCTACGGGCACGGACTTACAATGAGCAGTTCTTC. Translation gives CATSRDLRARTYNEQFF.

This clone has a handful of counts. The chain links TRBV30 to TRBJ2-3; 11 nucleotides agree with TRBD2. V was pared by 4 bases and J by 4 bases, with 4 bases of the junction left unmatched. The V gene's germline CDR1 is GTSNPN and CDR2 SVGIG (reference sequence). CDR3 length equals 14 residues. CDR3: CAWKVAGGPDTQYF. CDR3 sequence (DNA): TGTGCCTGGAAGGTAGCGGGAGGGCCAGATACGCAGTATTTT.

This clone has just a few counts. The chain joins TRBV5-1 to TRBJ2-1; TRBD1 aligns across 11 bases. The CDR3 length is 16 residues. With V trimmed by 3 bases and J by 0 bases, 2 bases remained unmatched. In germline, CDR1 is SGHRS, CDR2 YFSETQ. The CDR3 is CASSWTGGSSYNEQFF. DNA for the CDR3: TGCGCCAGCAGCTGGACAGGGGGCAGCTCCTACAATGAGCAGTTCTTC.

This clone was detected only a few times. The rearrangement links TRBV5-1 to TRBJ2-2, with D possibly matching TRBD1 (5 bases). The CDR3 contains 14 residues. The germline gives CDR1 SGHRS, CDR2 YFSETQ. Trimming pared 2 bases from V and 3 bases from J, leaving 8 bases between. The CDR3 loop reads CASSFARDTGELFF. CDR3 nucleotides: TGCGCCAGCAGCTTCGCCAGGGACACCGGGGAGCTGTTTTTT. Together with reference TRBV5-1 and TRBJ2-2, the CDR3 gives the full variable domain: KAGVTQTPRYLIKTRGQQVTLSCSPISGHRSVSWYQQTPGQGLQFLFEYFSETQRNKGNFPGRFSGRQFSNSRSEMNVSTLELGDSALYLCASSFARDTGELFFGEGSRLTVL.

This clone was seen only a few times. V and J are TRBV5-4 and TRBJ2-5; the match to TRBD2 covers 10 bases. CDR1 and CDR2 (germline): SGHNT, YYREEE (reference sequence). The CDR3 contains 15 residues. The trim removed 1 base at V and 1 base at J, leaving 1 base unmatched. The CDR3 loop is CASSLRTSGQETQYF. The DNA of the CDR3 is TGTGCCAGCAGCTTGCGGACTAGCGGCCAAGAGACCCAGTACTTC.

The chain employs TRBV30 and TRBJ1-5; no clear D. Trimming took off 0 bases at V and 4 bases at J, with 7 bases between the two ends. The germline V gene encodes CDR1 GTSNPN and CDR2 SVGIG (reference sequence). The CDR3 is 13 amino acids. Here the CDR3 DNA reads TGTGCCTGGAGTGTACGGTGGAATCAGCCCCAGCATTTT. Translating it yields CAWSVRWNQPQHF.

Only a few counts were recorded for this clone. This sample includes further DNA sequences coding for the same CDR3. V usage is TRBV29-1 and J usage is TRBJ1-1, with no clear D. Trimming removed 0 bases from V and 0 bases from J, with 5 bases in between. Germline assignment: CDR1 SQVTM and CDR2 ANQGSEA. The CDR3 is 13 residues long. DNA of the CDR3: TGCAGCGTTGAAGAGAGCCTGAACACTGAAGCTTTCTTT. Its translation is CSVEESLNTEAFF.

The chain has TRBV2 and TRBJ2-7; no reliable D call. Germline CDR1 SNHLY, CDR2 FYNNEI. V was shortened by 7 bases and J by 3 bases, with 10 bases between the two germline ends. CDR3 length: 12 residues. The CDR3 DNA reads as TGTGCCAGCACTAAGACAAACTACGAGCAGTACTTC. This sequence encodes CASTKTNYEQYF.

There are a few counts of this clone. The V and J genes are TRBV27 and TRBJ2-7, with TRBD1 as a possible D gene (6 bases). V lost 5 bases and J 0 bases, leaving 11 bases between the germline ends. Germline values: CDR1 MNHEY, CDR2 SMNVEV (reference sequence). The CDR3 has 14 amino acids. Here the CDR3 reads CASSLNRASYEQYF. In nucleotides, the CDR3 is TGTGCCAGCAGTCTGAACAGGGCCTCCTACGAGCAGTACTTC.

The chain links TRBV19 to TRBJ1-5, with unresolved D. V gave up 5 bases and J gave up 3 bases, with 8 bases separating them. The CDR3 is 13 amino acids. CDR1 LNHDA and CDR2 SQIVND come from the germline V gene (reference sequence). The chain's CDR3 is CASSGGINQPQHF. CDR3 DNA sequence: TGTGCCAGTAGTGGCGGGATCAATCAGCCCCAGCATTTT. Based on the CDR3 plus reference TRBV19 and TRBJ1-5, the full variable domain is DGGITQSPKYLFRKEGQNVTLSCEQNLNHDAMYWYRQDPGQGLRLIYYSQIVNDFQKGDIAEGYSVSREKKESFPLTVTSAQKNPTAFYLCASSGGINQPQHFGDGTRLSIL.

This clone was picked up a small number of times. The CDR3: CATSGGPRGGAYNEQFF. DNA of the CDR3: TGTGCCACCAGCGGGGGCCCACGGGGGGGGGCCTACAATGAGCAGTTCTTC. This sequence joins TRBV15 and TRBJ2-1, with 8 nucleotides matching TRBD2. Germline CDR1 is LNHNV and CDR2 is YYDKDF (reference sequence). The CDR3 contains 17 residues. V was clipped by 5 bases and J by 2 bases; unmatched bases: 11.

The CDR3, as DNA: TGCGCCAGCAGCTACCAGGGGGCAAACAATGAGCAGTTCTTC. It is translated as CASSYQGANNEQFF. This chain connects TRBV5-1 to TRBJ2-1, with TRBD1 matching 8 bases. Germline trimming cut 3 bases from V and 5 bases from J; bases unmatched to any gene: 4. Germline assignment: CDR1 SGHRS and CDR2 YFSETQ. The CDR3 has 14 amino acids.

The rearrangement joins TRBV28 to TRBJ1-6, with D possibly TRBD1 on 5 matching bases. CDR3 length: 16 amino acids. CDR1 and CDR2 (germline): MDHEN, SYDVKM. V lost 5 bases to trimming and J lost 7 bases, with 18 bases between them. CDR3 residues: CASSITPQGRNSPLHF. Written as DNA, the CDR3 is TGTGCCAGCAGTATCACACCTCAGGGTCGGAATTCACCCCTCCACTTT.

This clone was recorded a few times. The V gene is TRBV5-1, the J gene TRBJ2-7; 7 bases align to TRBD1. V was clipped by 3 bases and J by 6 bases; unmatched bases: 6. CDR1 SGHRS and CDR2 YFSETQ come from the germline V gene. This CDR3 is built from 13 residues. The CDR3 region has the DNA TGCGCCAGCAGCTCAAGACAGGGCCGCGAGCAGTACTTC. Protein product: CASSSRQGREQYF.

The rearrangement uses TRBV6-1 and TRBJ2-5, with D possibly matching TRBD1 (6 bases). V was cut by 4 bases and J by 1 base, with 10 bases left in between. Germline CDR1 reads MNHNS; CDR2 reads SASEGT. CDR3 length: 14 residues. For the CDR3, the DNA is TGTGCCAGCAGTGCTCAGGGGACCCAAGAGACCCAGTACTTC. This encodes CASSAQGTQETQYF.

A word on this clone: The same CDR3 is also encoded by other DNA sequences in this sample. The chain has TRBV29-1 and TRBJ1-2; D perhaps matches TRBD1 (5 bases). CDR1 is SQVTM and CDR2 is ANQGSEA in the germline V gene. The CDR3 has 11 amino acids. Trimming shortened V by 6 bases and J by 6 bases, and 11 bases separated the two germline ends. In DNA form, the CDR3 reads TGCAGCGTGGGGCGGGGAAATGGCTACACCTTC. Translation: CSVGRGNGYTF.

This clone was seen only a few times. The genes are TRBV7-9 and TRBJ1-4; 8 nucleotides align to TRBD1. The V segment lost 5 bases and the J segment 8 bases; nucleotides outside the gene matches: 10. Germline values: CDR1 SEHNR, CDR2 FQNEAQ (reference sequence). The length of the CDR3 is 15 residues. The CDR3 sequence: CASSLKGTGGEKLFF. The CDR3 DNA sequence: TGTGCCAGCAGCCTCAAGGGGACAGGAGGCGAAAAACTGTTTTTT.

J is TRBJ2-6 and V is TRBV5-6; D not resolved. Germline V lookup: CDR1 SGHDT, CDR2 YYEEEE. CDR3 length: 15 residues. Deletions cut 2 bases from V and 0 bases from J, with 6 bases between. The CDR3 DNA sequence: TGTGCCAGCAGCTTCGGTATCTCTGGGGCCAACGTCCTGACTTTC. Amino acids: CASSFGISGANVLTF.

The rearrangement uses TRBV29-1 and TRBJ2-2; TRBD1 might be the D (6 bases). Trimming left V 6 bases short and J 5 bases short, with 16 bases between. Germline V CDR1 and CDR2: SQVTM, ANQGSEA. The CDR3 is 14 residues long. This chain's CDR3 is CSVPKGHSTGELFF. CDR3 nucleotides: TGCAGCGTCCCTAAGGGACATTCGACCGGGGAGCTGTTTTTT.

V usage is TRBV4-1 and J usage is TRBJ2-1, with D maybe TRBD2 (6 bases). Germline assignment: CDR1 MGHRA and CDR2 YSYEKL. The CDR3 is made up of 15 amino acids. The germline V and J ends were trimmed by 2 bases and 5 bases, with 13 bases remaining between them. CDR3 in DNA: TGCGCCAGCAGCCAACCAACCGGGAGAAACAATGAGCAGTTCTTC. Its protein product is CASSQPTGRNNEQFF.

V usage is TRBV7-2 and J usage is TRBJ2-7; the D is unclear. This CDR3 is built from 14 residues. Germline V gene data show CDR1 as SGHTA and CDR2 as FQGNSA. Trimming pared 2 bases from V and 3 bases from J, leaving 11 bases between. The CDR3 nucleotides read TGTGCCAGCAGCTTAACCCTGGCACACTACGAGCAGTACTTC. This sequence encodes CASSLTLAHYEQYF.

The rearrangement uses TRBV19 and TRBJ2-3; the match to TRBD2 covers 8 bases. The CDR3 contains 13 residues. V lost 8 bases and J lost 0; bases outside the gene matches: 1. Germline V gene sequence: CDR1 LNHDA, CDR2 SQIVND (reference sequence). This CDR3 is CASLAGSTDTQYF. The CDR3 DNA follows: TGTGCCAGTCTAGCGGGCAGCACAGATACGCAGTATTTT.

V and J are TRBV5-1 and TRBJ2-1, with 10 bases fitting TRBD2. This CDR3 is built from 16 residues. V gave up 0 bases and J gave up 3 bases; unmatched junction bases: 3. The germline gives CDR1 SGHRS, CDR2 YFSETQ. CDR3: CASSLGASGGYNEQFF. In nucleotides, the CDR3 is TGCGCCAGCAGCTTGGGGGCTAGCGGGGGCTACAATGAGCAGTTCTTC.

CDR3 nucleotide sequence: TGTGCCATCAGTGAATCTAGCGGGAGAAAGAACGAGCAGTACTTC. Encoded protein: CAISESSGRKNEQYF. This chain connects TRBV10-3 to TRBJ2-7, with 10 bases lining up with TRBD2. Per the germline V gene, CDR1 is ENHRY and CDR2 is SYGVKD. CDR3 length equals 15 residues. V gave up 3 bases and J gave up 5 bases; unmatched junction bases: 7.

The chain combines TRBV19 with TRBJ1-1; D unclear. Germline V gene sequence: CDR1 LNHDA, CDR2 SQIVND (reference sequence). Trimming stripped 2 bases from V and 1 base from J, with 5 bases between. The CDR3 extends over 13 amino acids. The CDR3 loop reads CASSIRRNTEAFF. The DNA of the CDR3 is TGTGCCAGTAGTATACGCAGGAACACTGAAGCTTTCTTT. Together with reference TRBV19 and TRBJ1-1, the CDR3 gives the full variable domain: DGGITQSPKYLFRKEGQNVTLSCEQNLNHDAMYWYRQDPGQGLRLIYYSQIVNDFQKGDIAEGYSVSREKKESFPLTVTSAQKNPTAFYLCASSIRRNTEAFFGQGTRLTVV.